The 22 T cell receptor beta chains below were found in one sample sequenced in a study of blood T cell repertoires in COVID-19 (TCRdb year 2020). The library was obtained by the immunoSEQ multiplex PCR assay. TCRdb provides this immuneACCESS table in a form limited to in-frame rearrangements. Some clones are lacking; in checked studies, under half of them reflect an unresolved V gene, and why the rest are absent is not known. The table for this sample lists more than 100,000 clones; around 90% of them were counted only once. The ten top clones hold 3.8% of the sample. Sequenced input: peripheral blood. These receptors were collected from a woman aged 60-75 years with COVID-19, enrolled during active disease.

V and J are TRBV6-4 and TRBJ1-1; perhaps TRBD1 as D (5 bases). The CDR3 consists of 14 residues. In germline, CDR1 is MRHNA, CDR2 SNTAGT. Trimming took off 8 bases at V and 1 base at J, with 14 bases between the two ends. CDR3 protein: CASAPSQGNTEAFF. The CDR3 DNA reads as TGTGCCAGCGCCCCGAGCCAGGGGAACACTGAAGCTTTCTTT.

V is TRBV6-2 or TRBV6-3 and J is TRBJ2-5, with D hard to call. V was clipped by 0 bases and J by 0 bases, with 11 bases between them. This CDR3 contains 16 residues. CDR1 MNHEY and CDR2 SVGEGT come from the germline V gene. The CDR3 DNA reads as TGTGCCAGCAGTTACTCGATAGAGGCGTACCAAGAGACCCAGTACTTC. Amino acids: CASSYSIEAYQETQYF.

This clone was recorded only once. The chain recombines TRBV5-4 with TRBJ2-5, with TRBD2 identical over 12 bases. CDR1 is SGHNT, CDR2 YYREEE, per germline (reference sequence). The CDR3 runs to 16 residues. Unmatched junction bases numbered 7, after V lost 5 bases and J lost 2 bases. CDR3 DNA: TGTGCCAGCAGTGAACCTGGGACTAGCGGGCAAGAGACCCAGTACTTC. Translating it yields CASSEPGTSGQETQYF. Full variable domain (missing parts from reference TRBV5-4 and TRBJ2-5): ETGVTQSPTHLIKTRGQQVTLRCSSQSGHNTVSWYQQALGQGPQFIFQYYREEENGRGNFPPRFSGLQFPNYSSELNVNALELDDSALYLCASSEPGTSGQETQYFGPGTRLLVL.

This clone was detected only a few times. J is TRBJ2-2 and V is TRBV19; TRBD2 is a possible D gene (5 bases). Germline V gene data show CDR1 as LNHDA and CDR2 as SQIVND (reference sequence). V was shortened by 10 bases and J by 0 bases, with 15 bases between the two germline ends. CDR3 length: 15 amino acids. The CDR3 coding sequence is TGTGCCACTGCCGGTGGGAGCACGAACACCGGGGAGCTGTTTTTT. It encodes CATAGGSTNTGELFF.

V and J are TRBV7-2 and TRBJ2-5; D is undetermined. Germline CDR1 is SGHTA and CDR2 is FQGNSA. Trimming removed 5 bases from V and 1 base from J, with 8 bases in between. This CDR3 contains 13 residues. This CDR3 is CASSPVSQETQYF. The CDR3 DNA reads TGTGCCAGCAGCCCGGTATCCCAAGAGACCCAGTACTTC.

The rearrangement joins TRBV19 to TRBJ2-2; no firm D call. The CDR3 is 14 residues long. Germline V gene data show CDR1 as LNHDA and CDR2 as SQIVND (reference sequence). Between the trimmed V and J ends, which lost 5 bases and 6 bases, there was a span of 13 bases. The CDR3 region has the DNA TGTGCCAGTAGTCTGGTCGTACAGTCCGGGGAGCTGTTTTTT. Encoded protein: CASSLVVQSGELFF.

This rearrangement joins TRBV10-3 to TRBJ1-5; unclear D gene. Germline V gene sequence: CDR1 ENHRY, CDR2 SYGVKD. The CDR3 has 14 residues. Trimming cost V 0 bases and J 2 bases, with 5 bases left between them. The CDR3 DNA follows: TGTGCCATCAGTGAGTCGTCAGGCAATCAGCCCCAGCATTTT. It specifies CAISESSGNQPQHF.

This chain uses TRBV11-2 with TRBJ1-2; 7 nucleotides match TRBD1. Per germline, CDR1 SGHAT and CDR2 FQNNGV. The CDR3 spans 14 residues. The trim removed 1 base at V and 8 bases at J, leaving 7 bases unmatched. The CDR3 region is CASSLGPQGWGYTF. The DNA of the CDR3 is TGTGCCAGCAGCTTAGGGCCACAGGGGTGGGGCTACACCTTC.

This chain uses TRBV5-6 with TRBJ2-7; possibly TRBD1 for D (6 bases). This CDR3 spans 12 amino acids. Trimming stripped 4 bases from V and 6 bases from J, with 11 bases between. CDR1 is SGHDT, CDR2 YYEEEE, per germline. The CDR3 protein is CASSEQGSEQYF. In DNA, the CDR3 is TGTGCCAGCAGCGAACAGGGTTCCGAGCAGTACTTC. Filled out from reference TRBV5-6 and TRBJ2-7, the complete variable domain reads DAGVTQSPTHLIKTRGQQVTLRCSPKSGHDTVSWYQQALGQGPQFIFQYYEEEERQRGNFPDRFSGHQFPNYSSELNVNALLLGDSALYLCASSEQGSEQYFGPGTRLTVT.

The CDR3 DNA sequence: TGTGCCAGTAGTATGCGGGGGGGCTACACTGAAGCTTTCTTT. Amino acids: CASSMRGGYTEAFF. The chain combines TRBV19 with TRBJ1-1, with D maybe TRBD1 (6 bases). The germline V gene has CDR1 LNHDA and CDR2 SQIVND (reference sequence). The CDR3 extends over 14 amino acids. Trimming removed 3 bases at V and 3 bases at J, with 11 bases between.

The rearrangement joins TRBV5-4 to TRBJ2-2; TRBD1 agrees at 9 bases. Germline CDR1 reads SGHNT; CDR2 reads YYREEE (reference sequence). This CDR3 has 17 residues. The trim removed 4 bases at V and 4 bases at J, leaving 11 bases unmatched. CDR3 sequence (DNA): TGTGCCAGCAGCCTCCGGGACAGGGTCTATGGCACCGGGGAGCTGTTTTTT. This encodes CASSLRDRVYGTGELFF.

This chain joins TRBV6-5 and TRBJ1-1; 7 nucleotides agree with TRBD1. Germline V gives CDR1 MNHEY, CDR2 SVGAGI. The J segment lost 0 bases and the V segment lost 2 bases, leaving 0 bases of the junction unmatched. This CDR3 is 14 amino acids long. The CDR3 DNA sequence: TGTGCCAGCAGTTACGGACAGGTGAACACTGAAGCTTTCTTT. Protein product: CASSYGQVNTEAFF.

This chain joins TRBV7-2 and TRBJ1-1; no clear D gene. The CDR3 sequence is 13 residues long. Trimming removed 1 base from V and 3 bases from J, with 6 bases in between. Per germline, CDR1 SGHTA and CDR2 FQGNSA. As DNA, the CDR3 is TGTGCCAGCAGCTTAGGCGGGGACACTGAAGCTTTCTTT. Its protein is CASSLGGDTEAFF.

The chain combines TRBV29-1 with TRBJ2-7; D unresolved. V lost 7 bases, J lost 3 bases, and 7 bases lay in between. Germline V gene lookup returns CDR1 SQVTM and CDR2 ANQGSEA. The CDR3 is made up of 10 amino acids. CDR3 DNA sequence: TGCAGCGCGCTAGTCTACGAGCAGTACTTC. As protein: CSALVYEQYF.

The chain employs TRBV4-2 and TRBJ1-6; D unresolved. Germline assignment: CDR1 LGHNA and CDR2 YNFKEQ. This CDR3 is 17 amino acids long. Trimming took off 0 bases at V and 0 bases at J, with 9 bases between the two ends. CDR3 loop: CASSQEGGSSYNSPLHF. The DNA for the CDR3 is TGTGCCAGCAGCCAAGAAGGCGGGAGCTCCTATAATTCACCCCTCCACTTT.

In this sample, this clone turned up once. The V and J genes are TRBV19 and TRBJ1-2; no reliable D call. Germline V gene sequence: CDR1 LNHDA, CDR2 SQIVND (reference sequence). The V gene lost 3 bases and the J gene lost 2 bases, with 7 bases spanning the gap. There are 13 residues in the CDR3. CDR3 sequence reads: CASSIGGNYGYTF. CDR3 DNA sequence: TGTGCCAGTAGTATCGGCGGGAACTATGGCTACACCTTC.

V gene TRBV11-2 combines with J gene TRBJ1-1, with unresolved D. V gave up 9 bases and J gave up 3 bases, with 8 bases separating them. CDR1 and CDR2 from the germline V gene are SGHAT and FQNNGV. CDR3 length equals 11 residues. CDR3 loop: CASERYTEAFF. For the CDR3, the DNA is TGTGCCAGTGAACGGTACACTGAAGCTTTCTTT.

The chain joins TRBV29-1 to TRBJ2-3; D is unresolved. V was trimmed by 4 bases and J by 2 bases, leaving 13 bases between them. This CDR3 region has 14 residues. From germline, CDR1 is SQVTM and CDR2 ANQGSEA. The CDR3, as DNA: TGCAGCGTTGTTTTCTCCCGCTACACAGATACGCAGTATTTT. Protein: CSVVFSRYTDTQYF.

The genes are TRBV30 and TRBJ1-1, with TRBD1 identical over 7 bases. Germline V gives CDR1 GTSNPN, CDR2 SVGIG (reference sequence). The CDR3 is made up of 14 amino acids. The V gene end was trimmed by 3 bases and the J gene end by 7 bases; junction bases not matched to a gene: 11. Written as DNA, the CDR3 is TGTGCCTGGAGCGCAATCACTAGACAGGGTGAAGCTTTCTTT. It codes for CAWSAITRQGEAFF.

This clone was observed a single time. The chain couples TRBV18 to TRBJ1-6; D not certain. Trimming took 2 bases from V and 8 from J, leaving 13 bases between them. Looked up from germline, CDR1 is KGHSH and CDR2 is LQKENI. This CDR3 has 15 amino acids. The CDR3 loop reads CASSPSSQSHSPLHF. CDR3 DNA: TGTGCCAGCTCACCATCCAGTCAATCCCATTCACCCCTCCACTTT.

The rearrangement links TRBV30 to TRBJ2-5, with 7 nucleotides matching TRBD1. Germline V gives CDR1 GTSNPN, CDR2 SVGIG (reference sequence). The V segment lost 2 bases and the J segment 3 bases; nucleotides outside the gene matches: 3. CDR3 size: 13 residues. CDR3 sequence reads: CAWSRDREETQYF. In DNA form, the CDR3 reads TGTGCCTGGAGTCGAGACAGGGAAGAGACCCAGTACTTC.

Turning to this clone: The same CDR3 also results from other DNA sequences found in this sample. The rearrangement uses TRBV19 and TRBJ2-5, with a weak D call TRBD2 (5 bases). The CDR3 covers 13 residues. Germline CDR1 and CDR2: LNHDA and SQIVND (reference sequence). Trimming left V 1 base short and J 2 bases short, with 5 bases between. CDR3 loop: CASSIGRQETQYF. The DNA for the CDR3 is TGTGCCAGTAGTATAGGGAGGCAAGAGACCCAGTACTTC.